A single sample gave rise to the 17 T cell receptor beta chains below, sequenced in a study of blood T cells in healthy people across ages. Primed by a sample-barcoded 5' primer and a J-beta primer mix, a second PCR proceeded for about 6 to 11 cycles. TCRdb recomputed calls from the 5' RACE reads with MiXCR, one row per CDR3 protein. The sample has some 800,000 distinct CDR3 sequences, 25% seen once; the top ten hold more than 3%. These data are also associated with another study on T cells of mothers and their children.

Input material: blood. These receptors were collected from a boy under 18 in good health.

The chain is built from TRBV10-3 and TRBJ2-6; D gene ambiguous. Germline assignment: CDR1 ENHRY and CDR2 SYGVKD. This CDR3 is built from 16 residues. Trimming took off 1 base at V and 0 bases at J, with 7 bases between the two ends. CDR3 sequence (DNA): TGTGCCATCAGTGAGTTTTTGGGCTCTGGGGCCAACGTCCTGACTTTC. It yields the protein CAISEFLGSGANVLTF.

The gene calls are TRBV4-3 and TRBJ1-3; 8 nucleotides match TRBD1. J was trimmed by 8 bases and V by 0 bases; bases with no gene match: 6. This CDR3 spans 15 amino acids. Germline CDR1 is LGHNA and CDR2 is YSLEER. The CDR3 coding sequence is TGCGCCAGCAGCCAAGAGTTGGACAGGGATGACACCATATATTTT. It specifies CASSQELDRDDTIYF.

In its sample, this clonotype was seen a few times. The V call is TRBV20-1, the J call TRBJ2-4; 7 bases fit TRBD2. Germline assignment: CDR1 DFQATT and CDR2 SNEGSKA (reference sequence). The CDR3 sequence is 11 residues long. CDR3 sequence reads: CSAGAPNIQYF. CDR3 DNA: TGCAGCGCGGGAGCTCCTAACATTCAGTACTTC.

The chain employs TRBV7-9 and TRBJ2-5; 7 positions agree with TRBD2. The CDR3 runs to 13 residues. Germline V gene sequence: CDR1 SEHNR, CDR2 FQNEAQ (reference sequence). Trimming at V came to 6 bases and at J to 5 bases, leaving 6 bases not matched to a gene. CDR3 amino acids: CASRSGGAETQYF. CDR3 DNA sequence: TGTGCCAGCAGGTCGGGGGGTGCGGAGACCCAGTACTTC. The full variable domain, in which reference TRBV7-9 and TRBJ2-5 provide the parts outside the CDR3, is DTGVSQNPRHKITKRGQNVTFRCDPISEHNRLYWYRQTLGQGPEFLTYFQNEAQLEKSRLLSDRFSAERPKGSFSTLEIQRTEQGDSAMYLCASRSGGAETQYFGPGTRLLVL.

The CDR3 bases are TGTGCCAGCAGCCAAAAGGGGGATGAGCAGTTCTTC. Amino acids: CASSQKGDEQFF. This chain links TRBV3-1 with TRBJ2-1, with TRBD1 as a possible D gene (6 bases). The CDR3 totals 12 residues. In germline, CDR1 is LGHDT, CDR2 YNNKEL (reference sequence). The ends were cut back, 2 bases at V and 8 bases at J, with 7 bases in the middle.

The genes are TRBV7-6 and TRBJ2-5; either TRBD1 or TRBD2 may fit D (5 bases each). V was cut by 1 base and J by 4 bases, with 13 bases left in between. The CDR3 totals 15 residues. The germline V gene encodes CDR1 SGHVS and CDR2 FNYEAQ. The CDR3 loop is CASSLEVRESETQYF. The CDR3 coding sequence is TGTGCCAGCAGCTTAGAGGTCAGGGAGTCAGAGACCCAGTACTTC.

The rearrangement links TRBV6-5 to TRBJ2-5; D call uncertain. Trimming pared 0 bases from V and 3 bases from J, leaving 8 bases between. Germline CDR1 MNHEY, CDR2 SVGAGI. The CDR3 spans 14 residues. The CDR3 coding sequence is TGTGCCAGCAGTTACTCAGGGCTGGAAGAGACCCAGTACTTC. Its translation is CASSYSGLEETQYF.

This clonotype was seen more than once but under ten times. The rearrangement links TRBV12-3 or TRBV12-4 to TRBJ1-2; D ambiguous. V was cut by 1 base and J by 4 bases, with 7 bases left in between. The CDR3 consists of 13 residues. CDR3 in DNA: TGTGCCAGCAGTTTAGAGTGGGGCTATGGCTACACCTTC. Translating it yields CASSLEWGYGYTF.

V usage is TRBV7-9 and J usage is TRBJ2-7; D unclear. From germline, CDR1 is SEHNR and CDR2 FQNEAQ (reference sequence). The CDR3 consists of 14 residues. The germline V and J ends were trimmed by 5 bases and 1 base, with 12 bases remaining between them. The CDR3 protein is CASSPQTASYEQYF. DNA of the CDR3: TGTGCCAGCAGCCCCCAGACTGCGTCCTACGAGCAGTACTTC.

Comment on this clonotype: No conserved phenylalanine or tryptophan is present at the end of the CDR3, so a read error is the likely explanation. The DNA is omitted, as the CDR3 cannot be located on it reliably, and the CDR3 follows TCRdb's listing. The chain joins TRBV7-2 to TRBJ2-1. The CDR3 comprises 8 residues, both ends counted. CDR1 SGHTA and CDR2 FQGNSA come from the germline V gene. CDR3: CASSTGYL.

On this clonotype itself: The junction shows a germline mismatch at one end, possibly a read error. The CDR3 reads CSSSGTGLDLYF. The CDR3 nucleotides are TGTTCCAGCAGCGGTACGGGACTAGACCTGTATTTT. The chain is built from TRBV7-9 and TRBJ2-3; 8 positions match TRBD2. This CDR3 comprises 12 residues. Germline assignment: CDR1 SEHNR and CDR2 FQNEAQ (reference sequence).

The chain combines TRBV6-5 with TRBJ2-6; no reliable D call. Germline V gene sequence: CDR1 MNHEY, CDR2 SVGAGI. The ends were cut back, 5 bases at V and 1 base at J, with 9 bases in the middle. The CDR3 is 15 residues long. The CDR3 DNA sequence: TGTGCCAGCAGTCAGTTGGTTTCTGGGGCCAACGTCCTGACTTTC. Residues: CASSQLVSGANVLTF.

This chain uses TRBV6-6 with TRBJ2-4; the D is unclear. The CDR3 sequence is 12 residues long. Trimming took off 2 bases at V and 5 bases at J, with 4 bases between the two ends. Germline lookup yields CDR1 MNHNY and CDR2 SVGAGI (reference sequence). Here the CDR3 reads CASSYLENIQYF. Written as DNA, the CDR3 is TGTGCCAGCAGTTACCTGGAAAACATTCAGTACTTC.

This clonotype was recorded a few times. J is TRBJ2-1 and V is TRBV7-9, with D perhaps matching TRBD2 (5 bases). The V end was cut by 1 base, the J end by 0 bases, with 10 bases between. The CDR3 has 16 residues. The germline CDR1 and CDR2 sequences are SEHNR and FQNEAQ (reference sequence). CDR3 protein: CASSLGAVPSYNEQFF. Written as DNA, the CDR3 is TGTGCCAGCAGCTTAGGAGCGGTACCCTCCTACAATGAGCAGTTCTTC.

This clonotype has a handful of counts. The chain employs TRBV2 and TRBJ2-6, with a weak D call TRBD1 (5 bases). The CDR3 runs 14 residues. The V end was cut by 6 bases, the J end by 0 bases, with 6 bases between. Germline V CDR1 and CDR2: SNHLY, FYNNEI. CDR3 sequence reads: CASRDISGANVLTF. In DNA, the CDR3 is TGTGCCAGCAGGGACATCTCTGGGGCCAACGTCCTGACTTTC.

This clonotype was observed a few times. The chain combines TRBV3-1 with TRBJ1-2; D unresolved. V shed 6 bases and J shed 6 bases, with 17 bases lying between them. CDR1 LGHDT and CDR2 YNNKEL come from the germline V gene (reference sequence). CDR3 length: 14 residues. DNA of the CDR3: TGTGCCAGCAGGCCCCGGGGATCGGTAAATGGCTACACCTTC. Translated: CASRPRGSVNGYTF. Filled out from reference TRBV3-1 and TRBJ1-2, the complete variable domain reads DTAVSQTPKYLVTQMGNDKSIKCEQNLGHDTMYWYKQDSKKFLKIMFSYNNKELIINETVPNRFSPKSPDKAHLNLHINSLELGDSAVYFCASRPRGSVNGYTFGSGTRLTVV.

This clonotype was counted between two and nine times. The DNA of the CDR3 is TGTGCCAGCAGCAGCACAGGGAGGAGGGGGACTGAAGCTTTCTTT. Its protein is CASSSTGRRGTEAFF. The chain couples TRBV7-6 to TRBJ1-1, with D maybe TRBD1 (6 bases). With 5 bases removed from V and 5 bases from J, the gap between germline ends came to 18 bases. There are 15 residues in the CDR3. CDR1 and CDR2 from the germline V gene are SGHVS and FNYEAQ.